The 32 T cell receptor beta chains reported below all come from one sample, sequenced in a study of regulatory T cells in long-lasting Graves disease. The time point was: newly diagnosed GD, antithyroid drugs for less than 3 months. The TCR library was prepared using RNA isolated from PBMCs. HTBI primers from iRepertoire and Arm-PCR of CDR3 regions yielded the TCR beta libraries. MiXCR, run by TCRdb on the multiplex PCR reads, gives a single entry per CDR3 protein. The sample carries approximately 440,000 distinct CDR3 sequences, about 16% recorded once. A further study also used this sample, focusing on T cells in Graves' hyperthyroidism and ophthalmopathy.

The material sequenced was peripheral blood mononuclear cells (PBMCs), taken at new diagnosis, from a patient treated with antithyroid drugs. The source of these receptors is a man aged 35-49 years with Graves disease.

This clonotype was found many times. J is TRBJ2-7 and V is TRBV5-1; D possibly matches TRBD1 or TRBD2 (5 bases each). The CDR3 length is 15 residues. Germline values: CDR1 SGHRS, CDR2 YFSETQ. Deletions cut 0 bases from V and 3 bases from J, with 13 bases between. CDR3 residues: CASSLGGDPFYEQYF. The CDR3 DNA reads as TGCGCCAGCAGCTTGGGTGGGGACCCCTTCTACGAGCAGTACTTC.

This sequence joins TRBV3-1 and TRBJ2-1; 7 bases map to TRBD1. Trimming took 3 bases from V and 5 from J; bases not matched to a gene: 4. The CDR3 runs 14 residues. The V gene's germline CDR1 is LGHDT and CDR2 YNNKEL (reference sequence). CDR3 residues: CASSHGTVHNEQFF. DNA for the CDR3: TGTGCCAGCAGCCACGGGACAGTTCACAATGAGCAGTTCTTC.

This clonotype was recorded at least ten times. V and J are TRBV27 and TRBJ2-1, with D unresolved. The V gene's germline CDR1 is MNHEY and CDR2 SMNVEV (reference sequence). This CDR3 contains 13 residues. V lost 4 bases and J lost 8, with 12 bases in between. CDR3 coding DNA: TGTGCCAGCAGTTCCGAGTTTCAAGATGAGCAGTTCTTC. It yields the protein CASSSEFQDEQFF.

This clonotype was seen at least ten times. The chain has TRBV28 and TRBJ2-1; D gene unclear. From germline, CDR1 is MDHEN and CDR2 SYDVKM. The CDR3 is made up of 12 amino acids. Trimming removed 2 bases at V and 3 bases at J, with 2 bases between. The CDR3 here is CASSLIYNEQFF. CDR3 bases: TGTGCCAGCAGTTTAATCTACAATGAGCAGTTCTTC.

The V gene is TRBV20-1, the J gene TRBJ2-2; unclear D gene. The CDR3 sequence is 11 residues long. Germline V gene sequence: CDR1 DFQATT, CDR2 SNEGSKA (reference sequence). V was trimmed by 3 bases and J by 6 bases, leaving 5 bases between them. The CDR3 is CSASPAGELFF. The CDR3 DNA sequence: TGCAGTGCTAGTCCCGCCGGGGAGCTGTTTTTT.

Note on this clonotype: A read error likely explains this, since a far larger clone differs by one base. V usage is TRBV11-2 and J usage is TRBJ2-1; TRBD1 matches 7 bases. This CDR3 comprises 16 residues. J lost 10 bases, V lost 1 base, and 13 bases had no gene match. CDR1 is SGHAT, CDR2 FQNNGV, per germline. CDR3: CASSLAVGQATYEQFF. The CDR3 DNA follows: TGTGCCAGCAGCTTAGCCGTAGGACAGGCAACCTACGAGCAGTTCTTC.

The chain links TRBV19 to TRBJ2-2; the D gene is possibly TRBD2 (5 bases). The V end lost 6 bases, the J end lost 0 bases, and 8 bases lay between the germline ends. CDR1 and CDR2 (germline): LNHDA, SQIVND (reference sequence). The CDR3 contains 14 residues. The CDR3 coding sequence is TGTGCCAGTAGGAGCGGCCCGAACACCGGGGAGCTGTTTTTT. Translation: CASRSGPNTGELFF.

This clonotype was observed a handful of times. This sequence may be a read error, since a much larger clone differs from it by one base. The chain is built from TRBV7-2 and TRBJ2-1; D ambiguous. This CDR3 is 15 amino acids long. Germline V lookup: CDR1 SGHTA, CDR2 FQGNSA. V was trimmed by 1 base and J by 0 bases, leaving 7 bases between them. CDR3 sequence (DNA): TGTGCCAGCAGCTTAGTCGTGAGCTCCTACAATGAGCAGTTCTTC. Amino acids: CASSLVVSSYNEQFF.

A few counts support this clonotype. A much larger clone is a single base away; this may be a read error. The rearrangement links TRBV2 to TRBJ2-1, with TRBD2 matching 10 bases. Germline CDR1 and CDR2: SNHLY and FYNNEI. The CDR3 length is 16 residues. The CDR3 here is CASRLSGRGSYNVQFF. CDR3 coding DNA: TGTGCCAGCAGGCTGAGCGGGAGGGGCTCCTACAATGTGCAGTTCTTC.

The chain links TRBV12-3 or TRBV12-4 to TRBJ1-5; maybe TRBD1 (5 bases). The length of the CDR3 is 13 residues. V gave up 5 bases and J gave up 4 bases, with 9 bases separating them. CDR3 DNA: TGTGCCAGCAGTAAACAGGAGAATCAGCCCCAGCATTTT. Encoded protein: CASSKQENQPQHF.

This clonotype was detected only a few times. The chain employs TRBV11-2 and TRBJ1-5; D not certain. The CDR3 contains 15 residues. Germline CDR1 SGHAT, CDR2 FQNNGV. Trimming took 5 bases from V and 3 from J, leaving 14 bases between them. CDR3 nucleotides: TGTGCCAGCAGCCAAGCACGGATACCCAATCAGCCCCAGCATTTT. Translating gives CASSQARIPNQPQHF.

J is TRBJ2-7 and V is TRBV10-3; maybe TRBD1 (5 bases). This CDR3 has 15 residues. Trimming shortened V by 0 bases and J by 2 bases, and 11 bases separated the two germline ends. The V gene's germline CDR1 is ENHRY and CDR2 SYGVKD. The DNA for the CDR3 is TGTGCCATCAGTGAGTCTCAGGGTCCAGCCTACGAGCAGTACTTC. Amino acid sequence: CAISESQGPAYEQYF.

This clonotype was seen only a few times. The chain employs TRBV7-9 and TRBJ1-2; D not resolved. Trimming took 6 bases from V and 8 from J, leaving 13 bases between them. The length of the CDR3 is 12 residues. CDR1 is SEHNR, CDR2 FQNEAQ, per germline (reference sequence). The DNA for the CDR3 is TGTGCCAGCAGAACCGAATCCCCGGGCTACACCTTC. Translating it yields CASRTESPGYTF.

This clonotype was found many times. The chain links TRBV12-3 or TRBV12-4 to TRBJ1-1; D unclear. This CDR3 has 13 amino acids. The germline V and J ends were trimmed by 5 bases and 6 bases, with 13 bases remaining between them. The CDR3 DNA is TGTGCCAGCAGTCCGCGGGTACGGGCTGAAGCTTTCTTT. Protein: CASSPRVRAEAFF.

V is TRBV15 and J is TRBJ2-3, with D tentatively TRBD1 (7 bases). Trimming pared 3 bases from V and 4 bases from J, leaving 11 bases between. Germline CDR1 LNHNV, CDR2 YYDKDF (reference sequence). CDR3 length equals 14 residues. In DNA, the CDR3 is TGTGCCACCAGCAGGAGCAGGGGGGCAGATACGCAGTATTTT. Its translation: CATSRSRGADTQYF.

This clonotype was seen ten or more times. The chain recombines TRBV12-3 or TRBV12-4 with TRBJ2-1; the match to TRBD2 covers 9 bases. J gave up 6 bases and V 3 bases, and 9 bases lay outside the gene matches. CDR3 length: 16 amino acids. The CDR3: CASSLLTRAGGNEQFF. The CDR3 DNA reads TGTGCCAGCAGTTTGCTCACTCGAGCGGGAGGCAATGAGCAGTTCTTC.

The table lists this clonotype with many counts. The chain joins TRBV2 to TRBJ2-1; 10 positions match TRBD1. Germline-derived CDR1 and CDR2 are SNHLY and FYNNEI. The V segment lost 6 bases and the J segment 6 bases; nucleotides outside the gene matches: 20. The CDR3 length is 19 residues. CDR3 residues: CASRGDRGHQTPGGNEQFF. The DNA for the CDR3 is TGTGCCAGCAGGGGGGACAGGGGACACCAAACTCCGGGCGGCAATGAGCAGTTCTTC.

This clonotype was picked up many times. CDR3 in amino acids: CASSGGQGYQPQHF. Written as DNA, the CDR3 is TGTGCCAGCAGCGGGGGACAGGGTTATCAGCCCCAGCATTTT. The chain has TRBV12-3 or TRBV12-4 and TRBJ1-5; TRBD1 matches 9 bases. With 6 bases clipped from V and 5 bases from J, the junction kept 5 bases outside the gene matches. The CDR3 extends over 14 amino acids.

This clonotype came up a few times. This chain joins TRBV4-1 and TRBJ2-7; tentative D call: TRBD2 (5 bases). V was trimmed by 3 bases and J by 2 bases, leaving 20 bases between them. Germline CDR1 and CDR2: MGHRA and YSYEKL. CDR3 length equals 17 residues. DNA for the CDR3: TGCGCCAGCAGCCAGACCACCGCGGACTCCACACCCTACGAGCAGTACTTC. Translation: CASSQTTADSTPYEQYF.

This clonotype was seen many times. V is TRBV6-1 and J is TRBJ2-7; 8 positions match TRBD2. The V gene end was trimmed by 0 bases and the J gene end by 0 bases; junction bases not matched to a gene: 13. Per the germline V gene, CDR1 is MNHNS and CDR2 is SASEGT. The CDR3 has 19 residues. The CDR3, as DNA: TGTGCCAGCAGTGAAGCGCCACCGGGACTAGTAATATCCTCCTACGAGCAGTACTTC. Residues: CASSEAPPGLVISSYEQYF.

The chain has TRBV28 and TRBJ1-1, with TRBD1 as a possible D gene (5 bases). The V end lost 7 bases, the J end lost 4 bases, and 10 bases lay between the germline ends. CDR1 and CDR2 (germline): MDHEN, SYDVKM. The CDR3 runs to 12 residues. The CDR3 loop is CASKGAPTEAFF. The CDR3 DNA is TGTGCCAGCAAAGGGGCTCCCACTGAAGCTTTCTTT. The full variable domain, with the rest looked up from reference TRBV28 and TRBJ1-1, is DVKVTQSSRYLVKRTGEKVFLECVQDMDHENMFWYRQDPGLGLRLIYFSYDVKMKEKGDIPEGYSVSREKKERFSLILESASTNQTSMYLCASKGAPTEAFFGQGTRLTVV.

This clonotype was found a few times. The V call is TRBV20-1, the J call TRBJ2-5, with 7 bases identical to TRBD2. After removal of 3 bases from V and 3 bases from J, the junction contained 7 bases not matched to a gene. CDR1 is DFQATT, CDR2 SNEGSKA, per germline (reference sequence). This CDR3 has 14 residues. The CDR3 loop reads CSARVTSPKETQYF. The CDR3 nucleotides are TGCAGTGCTAGGGTGACTAGCCCTAAAGAGACCCAGTACTTC.

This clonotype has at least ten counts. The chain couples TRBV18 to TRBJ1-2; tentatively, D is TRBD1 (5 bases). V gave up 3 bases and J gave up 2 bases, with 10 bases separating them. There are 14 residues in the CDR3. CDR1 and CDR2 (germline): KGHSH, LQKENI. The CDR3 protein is CASSPQGLNYGYTF. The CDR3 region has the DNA TGTGCCAGCTCACCCCAGGGCCTCAACTATGGCTACACCTTC.

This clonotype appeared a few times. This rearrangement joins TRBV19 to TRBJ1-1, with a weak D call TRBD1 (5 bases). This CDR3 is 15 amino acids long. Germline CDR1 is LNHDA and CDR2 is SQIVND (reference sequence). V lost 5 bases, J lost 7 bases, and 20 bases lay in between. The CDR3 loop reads CASSYDDRFGNEAFF. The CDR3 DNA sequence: TGTGCCAGTAGTTATGACGACAGATTTGGCAATGAAGCTTTCTTT.

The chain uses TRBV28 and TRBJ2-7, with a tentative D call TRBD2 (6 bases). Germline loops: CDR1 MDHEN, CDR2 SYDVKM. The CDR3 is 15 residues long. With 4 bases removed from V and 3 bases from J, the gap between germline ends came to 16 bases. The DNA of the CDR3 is TGTGCCAGCAGTTCATCGGGGCCGGGAGTCTACGAGCAGTACTTC. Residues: CASSSSGPGVYEQYF.

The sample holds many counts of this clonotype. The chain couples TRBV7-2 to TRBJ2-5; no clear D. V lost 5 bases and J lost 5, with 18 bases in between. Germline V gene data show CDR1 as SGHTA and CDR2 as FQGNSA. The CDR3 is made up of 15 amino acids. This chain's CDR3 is CASSLQWAVVETQYF. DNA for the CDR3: TGTGCCAGCAGCCTACAATGGGCAGTAGTGGAGACCCAGTACTTC.

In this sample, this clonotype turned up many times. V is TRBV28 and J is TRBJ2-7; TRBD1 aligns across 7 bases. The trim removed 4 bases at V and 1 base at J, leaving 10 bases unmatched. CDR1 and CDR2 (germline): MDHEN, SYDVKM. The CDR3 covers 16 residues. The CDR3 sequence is CASSSTGTELSYEQYF. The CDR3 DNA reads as TGTGCCAGCAGTTCGACCGGGACAGAGTTATCCTACGAGCAGTACTTC.

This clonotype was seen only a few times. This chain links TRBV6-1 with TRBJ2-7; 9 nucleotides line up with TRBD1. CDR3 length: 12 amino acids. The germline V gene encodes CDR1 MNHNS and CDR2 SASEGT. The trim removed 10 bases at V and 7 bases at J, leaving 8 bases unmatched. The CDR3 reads CAIRDRGGEQYF. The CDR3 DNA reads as TGTGCCATTCGAGACAGGGGGGGAGAGCAGTACTTC.

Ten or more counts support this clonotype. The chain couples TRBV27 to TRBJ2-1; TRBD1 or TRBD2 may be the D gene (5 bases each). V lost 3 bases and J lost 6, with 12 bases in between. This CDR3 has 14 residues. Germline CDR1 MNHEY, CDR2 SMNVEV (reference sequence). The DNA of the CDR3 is TGTGCCAGCAGTTTGGGGGTGCCGCGCAATGAGCAGTTCTTC. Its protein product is CASSLGVPRNEQFF.

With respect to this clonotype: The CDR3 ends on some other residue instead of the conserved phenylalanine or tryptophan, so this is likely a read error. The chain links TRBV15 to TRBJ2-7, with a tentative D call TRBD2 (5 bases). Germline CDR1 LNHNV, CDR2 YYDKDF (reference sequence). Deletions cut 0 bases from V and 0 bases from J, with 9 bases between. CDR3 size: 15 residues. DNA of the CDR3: TGTGCCACCAGCAGAGAGCCGGGGAGCTCCTACGAGCAGTACCTC. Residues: CATSREPGSSYEQYL.

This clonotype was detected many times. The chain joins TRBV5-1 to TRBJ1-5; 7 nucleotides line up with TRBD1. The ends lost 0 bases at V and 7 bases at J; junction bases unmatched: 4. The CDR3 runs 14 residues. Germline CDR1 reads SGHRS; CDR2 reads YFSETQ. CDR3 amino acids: CASSLGRGDQPQHF. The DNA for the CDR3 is TGCGCCAGCAGCTTGGGCAGGGGGGACCAGCCCCAGCATTTT.

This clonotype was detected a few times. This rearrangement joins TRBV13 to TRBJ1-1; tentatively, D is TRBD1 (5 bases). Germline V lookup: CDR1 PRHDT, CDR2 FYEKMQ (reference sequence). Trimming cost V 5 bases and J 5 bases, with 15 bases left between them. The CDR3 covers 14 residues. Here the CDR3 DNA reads TGTGCCAGCAGCGAAACATGGGACGAGACTGAAGCTTTCTTT. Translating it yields CASSETWDETEAFF.